Only a few counts were recorded for the clone carrying this T cell receptor (beta chain). These data are taken from a study of T cell repertoires in cytomegalovirus infection. TCRdb fed the reads into MiXCR, producing one record per CDR3 protein. The sample includes around 530,000 distinct CDR3 sequences, 26% of them seen just once. Between the trimmed V and J ends, which lost 5 bases and 4 bases, there was a span of 11 bases. The CDR3 is 12 amino acids. CDR1 and CDR2 (germline): DFQATT, SNEGSKA (reference sequence). The sequence derives from a human donor in good health (CMV status not recorded). Some clones in this sample may be carry-over from other donors' samples. This chain uses TRBV20-1 with TRBJ1-1, with D uncertain. Sequencing was carried out using PBMCs. The chain's CDR3 is CSAPRGSTEAFF. The DNA for the CDR3 is TGCAGTGCTCCCAGAGGGTCCACTGAAGCTTTCTTT.